Listed below are T cell receptor beta chains from one sample, sequenced in a study of tumor T cells in aggressive B-cell lymphoma. Method: immunoSEQ multiplex PCR; TCRdb's copy keeps in-frame clones and lacks some. This table holds over 2,500 clones, about 87% found once. Material: tumor tissue. The receptors derive from an adult with diffuse large B cell lymphoma. Each CDR3 is given with its conserved first and last residue. Each record gives: clone size, V gene, J gene, D gene, CDR3 DNA, CDR3 protein. The D gene is left open where the match is weak. The listing skips clone size in some rows; elsewhere it reads once, few, many or a size class.

few,TRBV19,TRBJ2-2,TRBD1,TGTGCCAGTAGTGGACAGGGACTCTTTACCGGGGAGCTGTTTTTT,CASSGQGLFTGELFF
NA,TRBV10-2,TRBJ2-1,TRBD2,TGCGCCAGCAGTGGGGCCGGGACTAGTAGGGGTAATGAGCAGTTCTTC,CASSGAGTSRGNEQFF
NA,TRBV7-6,TRBJ2-5,NA,TGTGCCAGCAGCTTATCTGCGTACCAAGAGACCCAGTACTTC,CASSLSAYQETQYF
NA,TRBV30,TRBJ2-7,TRBD1,TGTGCCTGGAGAAGACGGGACAGGGATCTGGGCGAGCAGTACTTC,CAWRRRDRDLGEQYF
NA,TRBV14,TRBJ1-2,TRBD1,TGTGCCAGCAGCCGAGAGAGGACAGGGAGATATGGCTACACCTTC,CASSRERTGRYGYTF
NA,TRBV5-4,TRBJ2-1,TRBD2,TGTGCCAGCAGCATCCGGGGGCGGGGGGTCTACAATGAGCAGTTCTTC,CASSIRGRGVYNEQFF
NA,TRBV19,TRBJ2-7,TRBD2,TGTGCCAGTAGTATTAGCGGGAGGGGGTACGAGCAGTACTTC,CASSISGRGYEQYF
NA,TRBV27,TRBJ2-2,NA,TGTGCCAGCAGTCCCCGACGACCGGGGGTGGGGAACACCGGGGAGCTGTTTTTT,CASSPRRPGVGNTGELFF
NA,TRBV14,TRBJ2-7,TRBD2,TGTGCCAGCAGCCATCCAATTAGCGGGAAGTACGAGCAGTACTTC,CASSHPISGKYEQYF
NA,TRBV6-6,TRBJ1-2,NA,TGTGCCAGCAGTCGGGCCGCGGGCGGCTACACCTTC,CASSRAAGGYTF
few,TRBV7-8,TRBJ1-2,NA,TGTGCCAGCAGCTTAGGGCAGTTGGGTACGGGTAAGGGCTACACCTTC,CASSLGQLGTGKGYTF
NA,TRBV5-6,TRBJ1-2,TRBD1,TGTGCCAGCAGCCTGGGACAGGGGGTTCGTGGCTACACCTTC,CASSLGQGVRGYTF
NA,TRBV11-3,TRBJ2-7,NA,TGTGCCAGCAGCATCAGTCTTGCGGGGGAGCAGTACTTC,CASSISLAGEQYF
once,TRBV7-6,TRBJ1-6,NA,TGTGCCAGCAGCTTAGCATCAGGGTATAATTCACCCCTCCACTTT,CASSLASGYNSPLHF
NA,TRBV9,TRBJ2-7,NA,TGTGCCAGCAGCGTAGGGCCCTCAAACTCCTACGAGCAGTACTTC,CASSVGPSNSYEQYF
NA,TRBV27,TRBJ1-1,NA,TGTGCTAGCATCGAGACAGGAGGTACTGAAGCTTTCTTT,CASIETGGTEAFF
NA,TRBV5-4,TRBJ2-2,TRBD2,TGTGCCAGCACGTCTCAATCGGGGGGCGGGGAGCTGTTTTTT,CASTSQSGGGELFF
NA,TRBV27,TRBJ2-7,TRBD1,TGTGCCAGCAGTTTGATGGGGACAGGAAGCTACGAGCAGTACTTC,CASSLMGTGSYEQYF
NA,TRBV4-1,TRBJ2-1,NA,TGCGCCAGCAGCGCTCCTCCCCAAGCCGCACTACGGGTCGATGAGCAGTTCTTC,CASSAPPQAALRVDEQFF
few,TRBV19,TRBJ1-2,NA,TGTGCCAGTAGTATAGGGTTTACCAGATCCGACAAACGCTATGGCTACACCTTC,CASSIGFTRSDKRYGYTF
NA,TRBV5-1,TRBJ1-1,NA,TGCGCCAGCAGCTTATTACAGGGTCGAGGCGCTGAAGCTTTCTTT,CASSLLQGRGAEAFF
once,TRBV15,TRBJ1-2,NA,TGTGCCACCAGCAGAGTGCGAGGACAAATTACCCATGGCTACACCTTC,CATSRVRGQITHGYTF
NA,TRBV4-1,TRBJ1-2,TRBD1,TGCGCCAGCAGCCAGACGCAGGGGGAAGGCTATGGCTACACCTTC,CASSQTQGEGYGYTF
NA,TRBV14,TRBJ2-7,TRBD2,TGTGCCAGCAGCCGTTCATCGGGGGGGCCCTACGAGCAGTACTTC,CASSRSSGGPYEQYF
once,TRBV30,TRBJ1-3,NA,TGTGCCTGGAGTCCCACAGGGTTCTCTGGAAACACCATATATTTT,CAWSPTGFSGNTIYF
NA,TRBV5-1,TRBJ2-1,TRBD2,TGCGCCAGCAGCTTAACTAGCGGAGCATACAATGAGCAGTTCTTC,CASSLTSGAYNEQFF
NA,TRBV19,TRBJ2-6,TRBD2,TGTGCCAGTAGTACTCGGACTAGCGGGACTGGGGCCAACGTCCTGACTTTC,CASSTRTSGTGANVLTF
NA,TRBV16,TRBJ2-3,NA,TGTGCCAGCAGCCAAGGGATGGCGGGAAACACAGATACGCAGTATTTT,CASSQGMAGNTDTQYF
NA,TRBV19,TRBJ1-2,NA,TGTGCCAGTAGTATAGATGGAGGGCTGGGCTATGGCTACACCTTC,CASSIDGGLGYGYTF
NA,TRBV6-1,TRBJ2-7,TRBD2,TGTGCCAGCACTAGCGGAAGCTACGAGCAGTACTTC,CASTSGSYEQYF
NA,TRBV11-2,TRBJ2-7,NA,TGTGCCAGCAGCCTAGCACATGGGACTCTGTACGAGCAGTACTTC,CASSLAHGTLYEQYF
NA,TRBV11-2,TRBJ1-1,NA,TGTGCCAGCAGCGAGCTCTTAGAGAACACTGAAGCTTTCTTT,CASSELLENTEAFF
NA,TRBV4-1,TRBJ1-2,NA,TGCGCCAGCAGCCAAGTGGACACTCAGGTTTATGGCTACACCTTC,CASSQVDTQVYGYTF
NA,TRBV9,TRBJ2-2,NA,TGTGCCAGCAGCGTAGTGGGAGACACCGGGGAGCTGTTTTTT,CASSVVGDTGELFF
once,TRBV5-4,TRBJ2-5,NA,TGTGCCAGCAGTAAACAGGATAAAGAGACCCAGTACTTC,CASSKQDKETQYF
NA,TRBV5-4,TRBJ1-1,NA,TGTGCCAGCAGTTCGGGGATGAACACTGAAGCTTTCTTT,CASSSGMNTEAFF